Detailed here is one T cell receptor (beta chain). The antigen is unknown. Cultured CD4+ T cells had their DNA profiled by the Oncomine TCR Beta short-read assay. After culture, CD4+ T cells served as the source for genomic DNA extraction. TCRdb reprocessed the PCR reads via MiXCR and lists one record per CDR3 protein. Of about 21,000 distinct CDR3 sequences listed, around two thirds were seen once; the top ten hold under 25%. The data derive from a study of vaccination and CD4 T cells after COVID-19. Across the whole study: Collection of post-COVID samples occurred a median 101 days after diagnosis, spanning a range of 35 to 161. General study results and limits: For convalescent patients, 304 of the 307 vaccine-specific clones analyzed were classified as spike mono-reactive.

Treatment specified: roughly nine-day PBMC culture with coronavirus spike peptide pools or control peptides (ViraFEST assay). Half-medium changes with fresh IL-2 medium occurred on days 3 and 7. Germline V gene lookup returns CDR1 SNHLY and CDR2 FYNNEI. With V trimmed by 6 bases and J by 1 base, 0 bases remained unmatched. CDR3 length: 15 residues. This rearrangement joins TRBV2 to TRBJ2-5; 15 bases line up with TRBD2. The specimen was CD4+ T cells from blood, cultured in vitro, collected before SARS-CoV-2 vaccination. The receptor was isolated from a human donor who received a COVID-19 vaccine. The CDR3 here is CASRGLAGGQETQYF. The CDR3 DNA reads TGTGCCAGCAGGGGACTAGCGGGGGGCCAAGAGACCCAGTACTTC.